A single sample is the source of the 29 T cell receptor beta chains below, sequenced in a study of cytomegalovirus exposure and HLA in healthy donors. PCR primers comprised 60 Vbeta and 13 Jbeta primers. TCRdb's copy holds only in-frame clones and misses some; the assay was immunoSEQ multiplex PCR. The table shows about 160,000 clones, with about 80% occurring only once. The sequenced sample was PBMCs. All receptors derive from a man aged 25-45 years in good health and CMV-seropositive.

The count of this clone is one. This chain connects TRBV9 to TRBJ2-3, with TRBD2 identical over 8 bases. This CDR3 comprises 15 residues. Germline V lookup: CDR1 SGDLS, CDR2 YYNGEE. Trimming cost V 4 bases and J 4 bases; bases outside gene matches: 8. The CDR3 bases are TGTGCCAGCAGCCCTTGGGCGGGGGGCGCAGATACGCAGTATTTT. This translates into CASSPWAGGADTQYF.

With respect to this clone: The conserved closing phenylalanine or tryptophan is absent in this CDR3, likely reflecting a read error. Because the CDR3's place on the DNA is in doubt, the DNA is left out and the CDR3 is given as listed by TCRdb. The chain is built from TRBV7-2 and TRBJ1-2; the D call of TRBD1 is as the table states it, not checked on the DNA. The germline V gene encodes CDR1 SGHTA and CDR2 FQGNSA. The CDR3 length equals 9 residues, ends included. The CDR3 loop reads CASSLGACI.

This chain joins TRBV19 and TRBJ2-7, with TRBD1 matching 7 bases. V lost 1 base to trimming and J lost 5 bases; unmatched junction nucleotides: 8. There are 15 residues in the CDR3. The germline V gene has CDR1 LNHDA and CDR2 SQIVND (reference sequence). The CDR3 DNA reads TGTGCCAGTAGTATAGCGGAAGGGGGCTTCAACGAGCAGTACTTC. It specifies CASSIAEGGFNEQYF.

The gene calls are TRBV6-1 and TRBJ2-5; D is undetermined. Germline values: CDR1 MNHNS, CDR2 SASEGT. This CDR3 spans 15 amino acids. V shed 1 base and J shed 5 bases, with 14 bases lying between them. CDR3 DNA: TGTGCCAGCAGTGAAGGATTGGCCCGTCAGGAGACCCAGTACTTC. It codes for CASSEGLARQETQYF.

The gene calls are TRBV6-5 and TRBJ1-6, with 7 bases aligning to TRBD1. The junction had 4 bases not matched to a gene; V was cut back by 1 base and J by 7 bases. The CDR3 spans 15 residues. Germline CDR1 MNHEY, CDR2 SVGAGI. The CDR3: CASSYFGDSNSPLHF. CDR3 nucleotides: TGTGCCAGCAGTTACTTCGGGGACAGCAATTCACCCCTCCACTTT.

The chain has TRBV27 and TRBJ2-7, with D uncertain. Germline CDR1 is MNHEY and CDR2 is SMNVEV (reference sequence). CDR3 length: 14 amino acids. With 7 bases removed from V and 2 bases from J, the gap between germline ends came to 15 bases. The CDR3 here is CASIDNSPTYEQYF. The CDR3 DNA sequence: TGTGCCAGCATCGATAACAGTCCAACCTACGAGCAGTACTTC.

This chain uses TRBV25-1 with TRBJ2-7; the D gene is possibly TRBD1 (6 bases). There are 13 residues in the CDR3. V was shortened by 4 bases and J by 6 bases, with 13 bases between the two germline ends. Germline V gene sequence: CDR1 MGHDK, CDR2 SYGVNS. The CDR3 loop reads CASSATTGTEQYF. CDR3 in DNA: TGTGCCAGCAGTGCCACAACAGGGACCGAGCAGTACTTC.

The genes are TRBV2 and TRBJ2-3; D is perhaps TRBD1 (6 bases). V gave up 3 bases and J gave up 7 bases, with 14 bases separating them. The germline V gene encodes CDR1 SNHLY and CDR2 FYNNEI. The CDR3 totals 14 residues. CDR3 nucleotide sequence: TGTGCCAGCAGTGAGCGGACAGACAGAAATACGCAGTATTTT. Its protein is CASSERTDRNTQYF. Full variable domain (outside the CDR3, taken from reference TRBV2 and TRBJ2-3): EPEVTQTPSHQVTQMGQEVILRCVPISNHLYFYWYRQILGQKVEFLVSFYNNEISEKSEIFDDQFSVERPDGSNFTLKIRSTKLEDSAMYFCASSERTDRNTQYFGPGTRLTVL.

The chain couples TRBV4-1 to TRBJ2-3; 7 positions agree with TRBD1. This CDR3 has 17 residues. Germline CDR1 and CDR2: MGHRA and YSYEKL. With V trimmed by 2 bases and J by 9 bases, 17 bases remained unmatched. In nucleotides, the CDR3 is TGCGCCAGCAGCCAAAGAGCGACAGGGACCCGTGCAGGGACGCAGTATTTT. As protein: CASSQRATGTRAGTQYF.

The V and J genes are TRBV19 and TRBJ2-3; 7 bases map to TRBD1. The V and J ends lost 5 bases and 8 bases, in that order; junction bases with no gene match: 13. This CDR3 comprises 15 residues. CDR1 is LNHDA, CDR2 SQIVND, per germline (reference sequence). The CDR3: CASSSRDGAGGTQYF. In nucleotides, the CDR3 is TGTGCCAGTAGTTCCCGGGACGGCGCAGGGGGTACGCAGTATTTT.

In DNA form, the CDR3 reads TGTGCCAGCAGTTCCTCGGGACTCGGGGGGATCGGGGAGCTGTTTTTT. Amino acids: CASSSSGLGGIGELFF. V is TRBV28 and J is TRBJ2-2; 7 positions match TRBD2. The CDR3 totals 16 residues. The germline CDR1 and CDR2 sequences are MDHEN and SYDVKM. The junction had 12 bases not matched to a gene; V was cut back by 4 bases and J by 7 bases.

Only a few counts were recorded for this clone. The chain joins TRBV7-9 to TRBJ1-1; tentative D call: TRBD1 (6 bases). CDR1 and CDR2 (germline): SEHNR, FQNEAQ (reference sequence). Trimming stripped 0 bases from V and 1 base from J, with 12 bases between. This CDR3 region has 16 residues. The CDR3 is CASSLASAGANTEAFF. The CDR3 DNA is TGTGCCAGCAGCTTAGCGTCCGCAGGGGCGAACACTGAAGCTTTCTTT. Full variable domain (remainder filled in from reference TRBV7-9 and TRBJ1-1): DTGVSQNPRHKITKRGQNVTFRCDPISEHNRLYWYRQTLGQGPEFLTYFQNEAQLEKSRLLSDRFSAERPKGSFSTLEIQRTEQGDSAMYLCASSLASAGANTEAFFGQGTRLTVV.

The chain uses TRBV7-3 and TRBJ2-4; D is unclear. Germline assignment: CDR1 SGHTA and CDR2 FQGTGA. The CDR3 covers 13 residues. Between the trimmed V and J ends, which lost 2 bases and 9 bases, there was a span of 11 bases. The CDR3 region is CASSLSPVSIQYF. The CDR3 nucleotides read TGTGCCAGCAGCTTATCTCCAGTCAGCATTCAGTACTTC.

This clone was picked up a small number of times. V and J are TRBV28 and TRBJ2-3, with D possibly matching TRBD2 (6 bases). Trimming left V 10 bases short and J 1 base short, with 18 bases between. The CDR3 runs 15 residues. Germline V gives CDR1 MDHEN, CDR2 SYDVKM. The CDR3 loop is CAIRGNSPGTDTQYF. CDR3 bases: TGTGCCATCCGGGGGAATAGCCCAGGCACAGATACGCAGTATTTT.

This CDR3 reads CASRPGNTGELFF. Written as DNA, the CDR3 is TGTGCCAGCAGGCCGGGGAACACCGGGGAGCTGTTTTTT. V and J are TRBV28 and TRBJ2-2; D gene ambiguous. The V gene's germline CDR1 is MDHEN and CDR2 SYDVKM. The germline V and J ends were trimmed by 6 bases and 1 base, with 6 bases remaining between them. The CDR3 consists of 13 residues.

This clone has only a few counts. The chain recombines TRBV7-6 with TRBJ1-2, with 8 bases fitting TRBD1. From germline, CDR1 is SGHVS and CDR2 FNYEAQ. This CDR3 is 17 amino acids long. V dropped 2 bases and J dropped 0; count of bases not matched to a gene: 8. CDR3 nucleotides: TGTGCCAGCAGCTTATATGCAGGGGGCACCCCTAACTATGGCTACACCTTC. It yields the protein CASSLYAGGTPNYGYTF.

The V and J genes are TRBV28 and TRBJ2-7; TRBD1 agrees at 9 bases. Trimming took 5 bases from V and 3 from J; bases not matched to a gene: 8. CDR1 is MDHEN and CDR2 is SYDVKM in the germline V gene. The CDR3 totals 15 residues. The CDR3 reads CASSNPGQGFYEQYF. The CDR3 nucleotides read TGTGCCAGCAGTAACCCGGGACAGGGTTTCTACGAGCAGTACTTC.

The CDR3 nucleotides read TGTGCCAGCAGTTTCGCATCTCCCGGGACAGGGGGCCTGGGCTTCGAAAAACTGTTTTTT. Protein product: CASSFASPGTGGLGFEKLFF. The chain carries TRBV28 and TRBJ1-4; 12 bases agree with TRBD1. From germline, CDR1 is MDHEN and CDR2 SYDVKM. V lost 3 bases to trimming and J lost 8 bases; unmatched junction nucleotides: 19. CDR3 size: 20 residues.

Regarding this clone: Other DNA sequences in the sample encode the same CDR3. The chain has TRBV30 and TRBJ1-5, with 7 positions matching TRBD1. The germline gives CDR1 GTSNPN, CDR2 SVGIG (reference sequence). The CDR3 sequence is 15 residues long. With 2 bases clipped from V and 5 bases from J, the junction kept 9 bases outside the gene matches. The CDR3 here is CAWSPTLQGHQPQHF. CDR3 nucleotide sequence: TGTGCCTGGAGTCCGACCTTACAGGGGCATCAGCCCCAGCATTTT.

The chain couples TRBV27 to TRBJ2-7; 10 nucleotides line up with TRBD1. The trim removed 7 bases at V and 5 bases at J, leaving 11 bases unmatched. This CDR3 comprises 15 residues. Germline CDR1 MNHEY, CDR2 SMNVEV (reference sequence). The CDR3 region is CASTRIRDRGHEQYF. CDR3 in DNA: TGTGCCAGCACTCGTATCCGGGACAGGGGACACGAGCAGTACTTC.

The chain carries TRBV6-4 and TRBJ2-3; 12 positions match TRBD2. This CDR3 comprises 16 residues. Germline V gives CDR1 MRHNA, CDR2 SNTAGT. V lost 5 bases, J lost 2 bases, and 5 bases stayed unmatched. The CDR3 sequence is CASSRTSGANTDTQYF. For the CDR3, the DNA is TGTGCCAGCAGTCGGACTAGCGGGGCGAACACAGATACGCAGTATTTT.

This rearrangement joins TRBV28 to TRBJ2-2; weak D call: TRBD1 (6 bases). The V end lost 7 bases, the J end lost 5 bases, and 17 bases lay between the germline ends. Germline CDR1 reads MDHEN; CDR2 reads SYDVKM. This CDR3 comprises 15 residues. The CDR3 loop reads CASKKDSSRTGELFF. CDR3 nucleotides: TGTGCCAGCAAAAAGGACAGTTCGAGGACCGGGGAGCTGTTTTTT.

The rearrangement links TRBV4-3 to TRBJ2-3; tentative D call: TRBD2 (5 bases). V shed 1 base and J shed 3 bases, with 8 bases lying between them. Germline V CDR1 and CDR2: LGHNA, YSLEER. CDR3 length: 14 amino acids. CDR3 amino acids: CASSQGEGTDTQYF. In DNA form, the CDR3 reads TGCGCCAGCAGCCAAGGAGAGGGTACAGATACGCAGTATTTT.

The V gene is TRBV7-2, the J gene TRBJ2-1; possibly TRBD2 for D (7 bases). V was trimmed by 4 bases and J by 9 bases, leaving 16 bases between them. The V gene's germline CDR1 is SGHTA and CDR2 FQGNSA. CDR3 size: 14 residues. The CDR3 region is CASSSEGGHGEQFF. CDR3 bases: TGTGCCAGCAGCTCCGAGGGGGGGCATGGTGAGCAGTTCTTC.

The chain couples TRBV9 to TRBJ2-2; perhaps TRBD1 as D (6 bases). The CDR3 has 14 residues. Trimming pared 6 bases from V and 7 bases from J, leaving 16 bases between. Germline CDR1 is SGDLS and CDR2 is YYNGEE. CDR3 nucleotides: TGTGCCAGCAAGTGGACAGCGGAAGGCGGGGAGCTGTTTTTT. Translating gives CASKWTAEGGELFF.

CDR3 region: CASRYGTGLTIQYF. The CDR3 DNA is TGTGCCAGCAGGTATGGGACAGGGTTAACCATTCAGTACTTC. The chain employs TRBV6-1 and TRBJ2-4; the match to TRBD1 covers 9 bases. Per the germline V gene, CDR1 is MNHNS and CDR2 is SASEGT. This CDR3 contains 14 residues. The junction had 9 bases not matched to a gene; V was cut back by 6 bases and J by 9 bases.

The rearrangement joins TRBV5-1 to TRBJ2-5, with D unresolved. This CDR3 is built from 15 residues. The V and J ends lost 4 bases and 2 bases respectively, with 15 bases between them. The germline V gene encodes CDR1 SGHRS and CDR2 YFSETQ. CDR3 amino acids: CASSVSGEVQETQYF. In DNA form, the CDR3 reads TGCGCCAGCAGCGTATCCGGAGAAGTTCAAGAGACCCAGTACTTC.

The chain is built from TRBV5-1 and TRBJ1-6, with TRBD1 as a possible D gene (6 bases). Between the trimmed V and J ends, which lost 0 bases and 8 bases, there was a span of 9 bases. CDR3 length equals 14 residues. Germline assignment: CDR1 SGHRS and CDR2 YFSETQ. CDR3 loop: CASSLDRVDSPLHF. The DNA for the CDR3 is TGCGCCAGCAGCTTGGACAGGGTAGATTCACCCCTCCACTTT.

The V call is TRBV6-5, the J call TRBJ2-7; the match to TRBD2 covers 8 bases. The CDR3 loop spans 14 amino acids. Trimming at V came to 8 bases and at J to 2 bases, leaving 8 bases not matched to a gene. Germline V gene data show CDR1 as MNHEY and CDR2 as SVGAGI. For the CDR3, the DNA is TGTGCCAGCTCCGGGGGGGGCGGGACCTACGAGCAGTACTTC. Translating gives CASSGGGGTYEQYF.